This T cell receptor beta chain is from a study of response to subunit inactivated influenza vaccine. Findings of the study overall: The authors put forward the suggestion that each seasonal influenza vaccination may bring in only a limited number of new T cells.

Germline CDR1 reads KGHSH; CDR2 reads LQKENI. V lost 1 base, J lost 2 bases, and 12 bases stayed unmatched. This CDR3 comprises 20 residues. TCRdb processed the RT-PCR reads anew with MiXCR; each CDR3 protein has one entry. The sample lists under 800,000 distinct CDR3 sequences; roughly 14% were seen once. This clonotype was seen many times. Its antigen is still unknown. This chain connects TRBV18 to TRBJ2-3; 13 bases are a match to TRBD2. Sequenced material: PBMCs from blood, taken about 14 days before vaccination. The clonotype comes from a man in his forties or fifties who received an inactivated influenza vaccine. CDR3 sequence (DNA): TGTGCCAGCTCACCACGAAGGGGGACTAGCGGGGACCGACACACAGATACGCAGTATTTT. The encoded protein is CASSPRRGTSGDRHTDTQYF.